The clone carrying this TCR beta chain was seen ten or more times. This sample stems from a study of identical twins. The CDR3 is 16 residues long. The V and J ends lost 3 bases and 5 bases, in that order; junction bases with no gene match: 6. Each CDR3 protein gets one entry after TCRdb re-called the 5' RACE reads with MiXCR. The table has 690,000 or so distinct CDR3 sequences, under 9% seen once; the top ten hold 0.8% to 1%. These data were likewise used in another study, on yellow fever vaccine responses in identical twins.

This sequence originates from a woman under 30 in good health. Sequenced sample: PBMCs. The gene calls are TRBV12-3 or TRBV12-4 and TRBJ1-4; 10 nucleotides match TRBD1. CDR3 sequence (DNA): TGTGCCAGCAGTTTTGGGGACAGGGGATCAAATGAAAAACTGTTTTTT. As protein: CASSFGDRGSNEKLFF.